This TCR beta chain was recorded in a study of T-cell memory formation after mild COVID-19. Whole-study findings and limits: Clones which contracted sat mainly in CM and EM if CD4+, and in EMRA if CD8+.

The CDR3 consists of 13 residues. V lost 5 bases and J lost 0; bases outside the gene matches: 1. CDR1 and CDR2 from the germline V gene are DFQATT and SNEGSKA (reference sequence). From 5'RACE with constant-segment primers came TCR alpha and TCR beta cDNA libraries that carried sample barcodes and UMIs. TCRdb fed the 5' RACE reads into MiXCR, producing one record per CDR3 protein. The table shows approximately 150,000 distinct CDR3 sequences, with roughly 14% occurring only once. The sample holds many counts of this clonotype. The antigen remains unidentified. The TCR comes from an adult woman who had mild COVID-19 (a few samples of this study predate the infection). Cell type and time point are not known. The chain uses TRBV20-1 and TRBJ1-1; 9 nucleotides align to TRBD1. Material for sequencing was PBMCs or a T cell subset sorted from them (not recorded which). CDR3 loop: CSAGTGMNTEAFF. CDR3 DNA sequence: TGCAGTGCTGGGACAGGGATGAACACTGAAGCTTTCTTT.